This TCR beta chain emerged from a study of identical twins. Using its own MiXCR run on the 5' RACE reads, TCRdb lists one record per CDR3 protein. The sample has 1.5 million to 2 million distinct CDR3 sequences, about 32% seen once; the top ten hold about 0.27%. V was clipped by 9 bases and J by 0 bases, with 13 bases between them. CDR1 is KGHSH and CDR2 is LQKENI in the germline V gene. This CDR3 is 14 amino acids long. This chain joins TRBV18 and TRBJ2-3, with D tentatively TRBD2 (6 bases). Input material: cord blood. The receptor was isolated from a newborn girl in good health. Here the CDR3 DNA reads TGTGCCAGTTTGAGCGGGCAAAGCACAGATACGCAGTATTTT. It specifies CASLSGQSTDTQYF.